These 29 T cell receptor beta chains were sequenced from one sample in a study of high-grade serous ovarian cancer treatment subgroups. Tumor samples were obtained before definitive surgery or chemotherapy. Measured with immunoSEQ multiplex PCR; TCRdb has only the in-frame clones, and not every one. Altogether 30,000 or so clones are present, around 84% being singletons, with the ten largest covering around 2.3%. The sequenced sample consisted of tumor tissue. Receptors were obtained from a human donor with high-grade serous ovarian cancer.

The chain employs TRBV4-1 and TRBJ2-4; 8 bases line up with TRBD2. The germline V gene has CDR1 MGHRA and CDR2 YSYEKL. V gave up 6 bases and J gave up 5 bases; unmatched junction bases: 9. The length of the CDR3 is 15 residues. This CDR3 reads CASRGFTSGQNIQYF. CDR3 DNA: TGCGCCAGCAGGGGATTCACTAGCGGCCAAAACATTCAGTACTTC.

The J gene is TRBJ2-1, the V gene TRBV27; TRBD1 or TRBD2 may be the D gene (5 bases each). V lost 5 bases and J 7 bases, leaving 15 bases between the germline ends. The germline gives CDR1 MNHEY, CDR2 SMNVEV (reference sequence). The CDR3 runs to 14 residues. As DNA, the CDR3 is TGTGCCAGCAGTCCCTTGGCAGGGACGAATGAGCAGTTCTTC. It specifies CASSPLAGTNEQFF.

The CDR3 sequence is CASSKSLMNTEAFF. The CDR3 DNA reads TGTGCCAGCAGCAAGTCCCTCATGAACACTGAAGCTTTCTTT. This chain links TRBV6-5 with TRBJ1-1, with D unclear. The V end lost 6 bases, the J end lost 0 bases, and 11 bases lay between the germline ends. Germline V gene sequence: CDR1 MNHEY, CDR2 SVGAGI. CDR3 length: 14 amino acids.

The rearrangement links TRBV6-4 to TRBJ2-1; no firm D call. The CDR3 totals 14 residues. Germline V gene sequence: CDR1 MRHNA, CDR2 SNTAGT. V lost 3 bases to trimming and J lost 7 bases, with 13 bases between them. For the CDR3, the DNA is TGTGCCAGCAGTGAATTCGCCGGGCTTAATGAGCAGTTCTTC. This gives the protein CASSEFAGLNEQFF.

The chain recombines TRBV5-4 with TRBJ2-1; D is possibly TRBD1 (5 bases). Trimming removed 2 bases from V and 8 bases from J, with 17 bases in between. Germline V gene lookup returns CDR1 SGHNT and CDR2 YYREEE (reference sequence). This CDR3 is built from 15 residues. The CDR3 loop reads CASSFPRAPKDEQFF. The CDR3 DNA is TGTGCCAGCAGCTTCCCCAGGGCTCCAAAGGATGAGCAGTTCTTC.

The chain links TRBV29-1 to TRBJ2-3; D perhaps matches TRBD2 (6 bases). The CDR3 is 14 amino acids. CDR1 is SQVTM and CDR2 is ANQGSEA in the germline V gene. The V end was cut by 6 bases, the J end by 1 base, with 14 bases between. The CDR3 protein is CSVPGGPRTDTQYF. In nucleotides, the CDR3 is TGCAGCGTCCCCGGGGGTCCTCGCACAGATACGCAGTATTTT.

The chain links TRBV14 to TRBJ2-7; TRBD2 is a possible D gene (5 bases). The CDR3 extends over 14 amino acids. The germline gives CDR1 SGHDN, CDR2 FVKESK. Trimming shortened V by 4 bases and J by 2 bases, and 12 bases separated the two germline ends. The chain's CDR3 is CASSPGGLTYEQYF. The CDR3 DNA is TGTGCCAGCAGCCCGGGCGGACTCACCTACGAGCAGTACTTC.

This clone came up once. V is TRBV30 and J is TRBJ2-7, with D perhaps TRBD1 or TRBD2 (6 bases each). Trimming removed 0 bases at V and 2 bases at J, with 17 bases between. CDR3 length equals 16 residues. The germline gives CDR1 GTSNPN, CDR2 SVGIG (reference sequence). CDR3 coding DNA: TGTGCCTGGAGTGTATGGGGTCGGGGGCAAACCTACGAGCAGTACTTC. Protein sequence: CAWSVWGRGQTYEQYF.

The V call is TRBV19, the J call TRBJ2-7; TRBD2 is a possible D gene (6 bases). V lost 8 bases and J lost 6, with 17 bases in between. CDR1 and CDR2 from the germline V gene are LNHDA and SQIVND (reference sequence). CDR3 size: 13 residues. The CDR3 here is CASGVHSAGEQYF. CDR3 coding DNA: TGTGCCAGTGGGGTTCACTCAGCGGGCGAGCAGTACTTC.

This clone has only a few counts. V and J are TRBV29-1 and TRBJ1-1, with D tentatively TRBD1 (5 bases). This CDR3 has 16 amino acids. The V end lost 3 bases, the J end lost 0 bases, and 17 bases lay between the germline ends. Germline CDR1 reads SQVTM; CDR2 reads ANQGSEA. The CDR3 protein is CSVDGSSGVMNTEAFF. The CDR3 nucleotides read TGCAGCGTTGATGGTTCGTCGGGGGTCATGAACACTGAAGCTTTCTTT. Using reference TRBV29-1 and TRBJ1-1 for the parts outside the CDR3, the full variable domain is SAVISQKPSRDICQRGTSLTIQCQVDSQVTMMFWYRQQPGQSLTLIATANQGSEATYESGFVIDKFPISRPNLTFSTLTVSNMSPEDSSIYLCSVDGSSGVMNTEAFFGQGTRLTVV.

The J gene is TRBJ2-1, the V gene TRBV5-1; D is perhaps TRBD2 (5 bases). Trimming cost V 1 base and J 0 bases, with 17 bases left between them. The CDR3 contains 18 residues. Germline CDR1 SGHRS, CDR2 YFSETQ. Here the CDR3 DNA reads TGCGCCAGCAGCTTGCGGGCTAGCTCAATGAGCTCCTACAATGAGCAGTTCTTC. It codes for CASSLRASSMSSYNEQFF.

The chain joins TRBV18 to TRBJ1-4; possible D gene TRBD1, 5 bases. Trimming took 0 bases from V and 4 from J, leaving 9 bases between them. Looked up from germline, CDR1 is KGHSH and CDR2 is LQKENI. This CDR3 comprises 15 residues. Here the CDR3 DNA reads TGTGCCAGCTCACCACCGGAAGGGGATAATGAAAAACTGTTTTTT. Protein sequence: CASSPPEGDNEKLFF.

V usage is TRBV6-4 and J usage is TRBJ2-1, with D perhaps TRBD2 (5 bases). The CDR3 has 15 residues. Trimming pared 6 bases from V and 6 bases from J, leaving 18 bases between. The V gene's germline CDR1 is MRHNA and CDR2 SNTAGT. The CDR3 DNA reads as TGTGCCAGCAGCCTCCGGGGAGAGGGAGCCAATGAGCAGTTCTTC. Translated: CASSLRGEGANEQFF.

V and J are TRBV7-9 and TRBJ2-1; D call uncertain. Germline CDR1 and CDR2: SEHNR and FQNEAQ (reference sequence). Trimming took off 3 bases at V and 7 bases at J, with 10 bases between the two ends. The CDR3 is made up of 13 amino acids. This chain's CDR3 is CASSLSKGNEQFF. The CDR3 DNA is TGTGCCAGCAGCTTGAGTAAAGGGAATGAGCAGTTCTTC.

V and J are TRBV11-2 and TRBJ2-7; D gene ambiguous. The CDR3 spans 13 residues. With 5 bases removed from V and 4 bases from J, the gap between germline ends came to 12 bases. CDR1 SGHAT and CDR2 FQNNGV come from the germline V gene. CDR3 nucleotides: TGTGCCAGCAGCCGTGTGGAAAAGTACGAGCAGTACTTC. Protein: CASSRVEKYEQYF.

The rearrangement uses TRBV15 and TRBJ2-1; 9 bases match TRBD1. Germline V gene lookup returns CDR1 LNHNV and CDR2 YYDKDF (reference sequence). This CDR3 spans 15 amino acids. J was trimmed by 6 bases and V by 1 base; bases with no gene match: 4. CDR3 in amino acids: CATSRGQGVANEQFF. CDR3 bases: TGTGCCACCAGCAGAGGACAGGGGGTGGCCAATGAGCAGTTCTTC.

The chain links TRBV2 to TRBJ2-7; D may be TRBD2 (5 bases). Deletions cut 1 base from V and 5 bases from J, with 6 bases between. The CDR3 is 12 amino acids. Germline loops: CDR1 SNHLY, CDR2 FYNNEI. Here the CDR3 DNA reads TGTGCCAGCAGTGAAGGGAGGAACGAGCAGTACTTC. Translated, it gives CASSEGRNEQYF.

The J gene is TRBJ2-7, the V gene TRBV19, with TRBD2 as a possible D gene (5 bases). The CDR3 has 13 amino acids. Trimming shortened V by 4 bases and J by 0 bases, and 7 bases separated the two germline ends. Germline-derived CDR1 and CDR2 are LNHDA and SQIVND (reference sequence). CDR3 region: CASSRTLSYEQYF. The CDR3 DNA reads TGTGCCAGTAGTAGGACTCTCTCCTACGAGCAGTACTTC.

V usage is TRBV6-5 and J usage is TRBJ2-7; 7 positions agree with TRBD2. This CDR3 has 11 amino acids. The V segment lost 5 bases and the J segment 7 bases; nucleotides outside the gene matches: 2. The germline V gene encodes CDR1 MNHEY and CDR2 SVGAGI. The CDR3 sequence is CASSEAGEQYF. CDR3 sequence (DNA): TGTGCCAGCAGTGAAGCGGGAGAGCAGTACTTC.

The J gene is TRBJ2-7, the V gene TRBV6-4; D is unresolved. Per the germline V gene, CDR1 is MRHNA and CDR2 is SNTAGT. The CDR3 length is 13 residues. V lost 10 bases and J 0 bases, leaving 13 bases between the germline ends. This CDR3 is CANVKNDSYEQYF. Here the CDR3 DNA reads TGTGCCAACGTTAAGAATGACTCCTACGAGCAGTACTTC.

This chain joins TRBV5-1 and TRBJ1-4; 7 bases match TRBD1. The ends lost 10 bases at V and 8 bases at J; junction bases unmatched: 11. CDR1 and CDR2 (germline): SGHRS, YFSETQ. This CDR3 has 13 residues. The CDR3: CAQSRQGKEKLFF. The CDR3, as DNA: TGCGCCCAGTCGAGACAGGGAAAGGAAAAACTGTTTTTT. Together with reference TRBV5-1 and TRBJ1-4, the CDR3 gives the full variable domain: KAGVTQTPRYLIKTRGQQVTLSCSPISGHRSVSWYQQTPGQGLQFLFEYFSETQRNKGNFPGRFSGRQFSNSRSEMNVSTLELGDSALYLCAQSRQGKEKLFFGSGTQLSVL.

The chain employs TRBV11-2 and TRBJ2-7; no definite D call. In germline, CDR1 is SGHAT, CDR2 FQNNGV. V lost 5 bases to trimming and J lost 8 bases, with 10 bases between them. The CDR3 extends over 11 amino acids. In nucleotides, the CDR3 is TGTGCCAGCAGCCAAACCCTCCAGCAGTACTTC. It is translated as CASSQTLQQYF.

The chain links TRBV19 to TRBJ2-2; D may be TRBD1 (6 bases). This CDR3 region has 21 residues. Germline V CDR1 and CDR2: LNHDA, SQIVND (reference sequence). The V end lost 3 bases, the J end lost 5 bases, and 31 bases lay between the germline ends. CDR3 in DNA: TGTGCCAGTAGTATGGAAAGACTGCTGGCCGGTGTTTTAAGGGGGACCGGGGAGCTGTTTTTT. Translation gives CASSMERLLAGVLRGTGELFF.

This chain links TRBV30 with TRBJ2-7; the D gene is possibly TRBD1 (7 bases). The CDR3 is made up of 13 amino acids. Germline CDR1 GTSNPN, CDR2 SVGIG (reference sequence). V was cut by 0 bases and J by 3 bases, with 9 bases left in between. The CDR3 is CAWSVRGVYEQYF. The CDR3 region has the DNA TGTGCCTGGAGTGTCAGGGGGGTCTACGAGCAGTACTTC.

This rearrangement joins TRBV28 to TRBJ2-7; tentative D call: TRBD1 (6 bases). Germline CDR1 MDHEN, CDR2 SYDVKM. Trimming left V 3 bases short and J 2 bases short, with 20 bases between. The CDR3 contains 17 residues. This CDR3 is CASSFYDTPGHPYEQYF. The CDR3 coding sequence is TGTGCCAGCAGTTTTTACGATACTCCGGGACACCCCTACGAGCAGTACTTC.

This chain uses TRBV7-9 with TRBJ2-5; D gene ambiguous. The germline gives CDR1 SEHNR, CDR2 FQNEAQ (reference sequence). The V and J ends lost 2 bases and 5 bases respectively, with 6 bases between them. The CDR3 totals 12 residues. CDR3 protein: CASSLFRETQYF. For the CDR3, the DNA is TGTGCCAGCAGCTTATTTAGGGAGACCCAGTACTTC.

The chain has TRBV5-1 and TRBJ2-1, with TRBD1 matching over 7 bases. CDR3 length equals 13 residues. CDR1 and CDR2 (germline): SGHRS, YFSETQ. Trimming took 7 bases from V and 6 from J; bases not matched to a gene: 7. CDR3 amino acids: CASRQGSTNEQFF. The DNA for the CDR3 is TGCGCCAGCCGACAGGGTAGCACCAATGAGCAGTTCTTC.

This clone came up a few times. The chain links TRBV6-5 to TRBJ2-7; 8 bases align to TRBD1. Germline V gene lookup returns CDR1 MNHEY and CDR2 SVGAGI. The CDR3 consists of 15 residues. V dropped 2 bases and J dropped 6; count of bases not matched to a gene: 9. CDR3 protein: CASSYRQGAAGEQYF. CDR3 nucleotide sequence: TGTGCCAGCAGTTACCGGCAGGGGGCAGCTGGCGAGCAGTACTTC.

CDR3 in amino acids: CAWNDMSSNEKLFF. In DNA, the CDR3 is TGTGCCTGGAACGACATGAGCTCTAATGAAAAACTGTTTTTT. The rearrangement uses TRBV30 and TRBJ1-4; D remains ambiguous. CDR1 is GTSNPN and CDR2 is SVGIG in the germline V gene (reference sequence). Trimming shortened V by 4 bases and J by 3 bases, and 12 bases separated the two germline ends. CDR3 length: 14 residues.